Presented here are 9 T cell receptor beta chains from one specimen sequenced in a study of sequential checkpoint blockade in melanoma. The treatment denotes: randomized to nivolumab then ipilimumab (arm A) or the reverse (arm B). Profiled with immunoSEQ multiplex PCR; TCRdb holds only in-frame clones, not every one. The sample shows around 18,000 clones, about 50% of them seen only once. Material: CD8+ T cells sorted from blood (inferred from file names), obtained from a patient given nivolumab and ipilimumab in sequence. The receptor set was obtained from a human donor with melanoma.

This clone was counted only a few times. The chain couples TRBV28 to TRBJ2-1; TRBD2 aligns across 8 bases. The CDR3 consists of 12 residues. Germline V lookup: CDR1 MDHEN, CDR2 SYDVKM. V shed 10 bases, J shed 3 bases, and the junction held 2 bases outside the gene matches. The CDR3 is CATRGGYNEQFF. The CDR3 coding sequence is TGTGCCACACGGGGGGGCTACAATGAGCAGTTCTTC.

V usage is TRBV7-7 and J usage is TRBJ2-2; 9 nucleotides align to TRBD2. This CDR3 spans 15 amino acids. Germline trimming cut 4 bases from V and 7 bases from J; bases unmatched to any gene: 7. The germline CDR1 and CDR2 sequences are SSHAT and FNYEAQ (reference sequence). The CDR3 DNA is TGTGCCAGCAGCTCAAAGCGGGAGGTTGACGGGGAGCTGTTTTTT. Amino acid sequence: CASSSKREVDGELFF.

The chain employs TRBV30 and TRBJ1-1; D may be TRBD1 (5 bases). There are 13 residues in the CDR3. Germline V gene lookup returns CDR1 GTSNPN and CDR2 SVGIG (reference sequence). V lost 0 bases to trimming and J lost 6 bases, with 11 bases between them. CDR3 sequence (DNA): TGTGCCTGGAGTGTAGGGGCAGGAGCTGAAGCTTTCTTT. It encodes CAWSVGAGAEAFF.

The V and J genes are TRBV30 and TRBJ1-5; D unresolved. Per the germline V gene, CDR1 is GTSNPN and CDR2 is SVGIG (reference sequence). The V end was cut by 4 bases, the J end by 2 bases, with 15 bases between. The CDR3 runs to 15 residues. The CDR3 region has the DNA TGTGCCTGGAACGTTCCGGAGGTTGGCAATCAGCCCCAGCATTTT. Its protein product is CAWNVPEVGNQPQHF.

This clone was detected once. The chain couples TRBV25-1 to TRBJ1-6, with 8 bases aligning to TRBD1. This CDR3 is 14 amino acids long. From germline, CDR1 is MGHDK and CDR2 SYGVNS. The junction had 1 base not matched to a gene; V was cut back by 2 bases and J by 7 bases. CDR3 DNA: TGTGCCAGCAGTGAAAGACAGGGGAATTCACCCCTCCACTTT. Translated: CASSERQGNSPLHF.

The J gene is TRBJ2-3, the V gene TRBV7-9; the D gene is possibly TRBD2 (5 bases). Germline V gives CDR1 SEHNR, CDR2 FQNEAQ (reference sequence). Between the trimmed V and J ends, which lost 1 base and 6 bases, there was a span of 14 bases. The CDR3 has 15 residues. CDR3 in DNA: TGTGCCAGCAGCTTAGAGGCCCCTCCGGGGGATACGCAGTATTTT. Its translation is CASSLEAPPGDTQYF.

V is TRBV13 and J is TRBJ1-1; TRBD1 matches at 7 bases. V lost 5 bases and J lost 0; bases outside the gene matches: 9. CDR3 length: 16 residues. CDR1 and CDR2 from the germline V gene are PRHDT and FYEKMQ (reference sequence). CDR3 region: CASSGVTGNMNTEAFF. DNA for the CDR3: TGTGCCAGCAGCGGGGTGACAGGGAACATGAACACTGAAGCTTTCTTT.

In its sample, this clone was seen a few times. The CDR3 loop is CASSYSDLGEQYF. The CDR3 nucleotides read TGTGCCAGCAGTTACTCTGACCTCGGGGAGCAGTACTTC. The chain couples TRBV6-5 to TRBJ2-7; D gene ambiguous. There are 13 residues in the CDR3. The germline gives CDR1 MNHEY, CDR2 SVGAGI. Trimming left V 0 bases short and J 7 bases short, with 10 bases between.

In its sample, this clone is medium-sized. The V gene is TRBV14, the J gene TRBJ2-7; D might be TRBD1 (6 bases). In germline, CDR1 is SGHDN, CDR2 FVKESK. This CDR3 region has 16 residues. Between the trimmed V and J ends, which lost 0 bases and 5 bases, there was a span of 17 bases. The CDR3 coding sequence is TGTGCCAGCAGCCAAGAGGTTTGGGGGCTAAGCAACGAGCAGTACTTC. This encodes CASSQEVWGLSNEQYF. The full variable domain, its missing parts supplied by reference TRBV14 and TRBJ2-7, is EAGVTQFPSHSVIEKGQTVTLRCDPISGHDNLYWYRRVMGKEIKFLLHFVKESKQDESGMPNNRFLAERTGGTYSTLKVQPAELEDSGVYFCASSQEVWGLSNEQYFGPGTRLTVT.